The 23 T cell receptor beta chains presented below share a single source sample, sequenced in a study of T cells in Graves' hyperthyroidism and ophthalmopathy. Amplification targeted TCR beta CDR3 regions from RNA transcripts. The TCR CDR3 was amplified in a first-round RT-PCR using the HTBI primer set. TCRdb passed the multiplex PCR reads through MiXCR, listing each CDR3 protein once. The profile covers a few hundred thousand distinct CDR3 sequences, with about 15% appearing a single time and under 7% taken by the ten largest. Sequenced input: blood. These receptors were collected from a woman aged 25 to 45 with Graves' hyperthyroidism that later progressed to Graves' ophthalmopathy.

This clonotype was counted ten times or more. V gene TRBV3-1 combines with J gene TRBJ2-1; 11 positions match TRBD2. Germline V gene data show CDR1 as LGHDT and CDR2 as YNNKEL (reference sequence). The CDR3 has 15 residues. V shed 8 bases, J shed 7 bases, and the junction held 10 bases outside the gene matches. For the CDR3, the DNA is TGTGCCAGCGGGTCACTAGCGGGAGCGTGGAATGAGCAGTTCTTC. Translated, it gives CASGSLAGAWNEQFF.

The chain is built from TRBV7-9 and TRBJ1-1; no clear D gene. Trimming removed 1 base at V and 7 bases at J, with 10 bases between. There are 13 residues in the CDR3. The V gene's germline CDR1 is SEHNR and CDR2 FQNEAQ (reference sequence). CDR3 sequence: CASSLDAAVEAFF. The CDR3 DNA sequence: TGTGCCAGCAGCTTAGATGCGGCAGTTGAAGCTTTCTTT. The full variable domain, its missing parts supplied by reference TRBV7-9 and TRBJ1-1, is DTGVSQNPRHKITKRGQNVTFRCDPISEHNRLYWYRQTLGQGPEFLTYFQNEAQLEKSRLLSDRFSAERPKGSFSTLEIQRTEQGDSAMYLCASSLDAAVEAFFGQGTRLTVV.

At least ten counts were recorded for this clonotype. This chain joins TRBV6-1 and TRBJ1-6; weak D call: TRBD1 (5 bases). The germline V gene has CDR1 MNHNS and CDR2 SASEGT. Trimming took 3 bases from V and 7 from J, leaving 22 bases between them. The length of the CDR3 is 18 residues. The DNA for the CDR3 is TGTGCCAGCAGTGAGGGGACCACAGGTTTAAGAAAAAATTCACCCCTCCACTTT. Translating gives CASSEGTTGLRKNSPLHF.

This clonotype occurred many times. The chain employs TRBV2 and TRBJ1-6, with 9 bases aligning to TRBD1. The CDR3 consists of 16 residues. Germline CDR1 is SNHLY and CDR2 is FYNNEI. Unmatched junction bases numbered 9, after V lost 2 bases and J lost 10 bases. DNA of the CDR3: TGTGCCAGCAGTGAACCACGGACAGGGGTAGAATCACCCCTCCACTTT. It specifies CASSEPRTGVESPLHF. Full variable domain (missing parts from reference TRBV2 and TRBJ1-6): EPEVTQTPSHQVTQMGQEVILRCVPISNHLYFYWYRQILGQKVEFLVSFYNNEISEKSEIFDDQFSVERPDGSNFTLKIRSTKLEDSAMYFCASSEPRTGVESPLHFGNGTRLTVT.

V is TRBV28 and J is TRBJ2-7; 8 bases align to TRBD1. Per the germline V gene, CDR1 is MDHEN and CDR2 is SYDVKM. With V trimmed by 11 bases and J by 3 bases, 9 bases remained unmatched. The CDR3 is 13 amino acids. The CDR3 DNA sequence: TGTGCCGGAGCTCGACAGGGGAACTACGAGCAGTACTTC. This translates into CAGARQGNYEQYF.

The gene calls are TRBV27 and TRBJ2-3, with a tentative D call TRBD2 (5 bases). The CDR3 totals 13 residues. CDR1 and CDR2 from the germline V gene are MNHEY and SMNVEV (reference sequence). Between the trimmed V and J ends, which lost 3 bases and 14 bases, there was a span of 18 bases. The CDR3 reads CASSLHAGKPRYF. CDR3 DNA: TGTGCCAGCAGTTTGCACGCCGGGAAACCTAGGTATTTT.

This clonotype has a count of ten or more. V is TRBV10-3 and J is TRBJ1-1; 7 positions match TRBD1. J lost 5 bases, V lost 4 bases, and 7 bases had no gene match. The CDR3 contains 14 residues. Germline-derived CDR1 and CDR2 are ENHRY and SYGVKD. The CDR3 sequence is CAISGAGGMTEAFF. The CDR3 nucleotides are TGTGCCATCAGTGGCGCAGGGGGTATGACTGAAGCTTTCTTT.

This chain joins TRBV2 and TRBJ2-3; no clear D. Germline values: CDR1 SNHLY, CDR2 FYNNEI. This CDR3 is built from 14 residues. V gave up 6 bases and J gave up 3 bases, with 13 bases separating them. This chain's CDR3 is CASSKNIRTDTQYF. CDR3 DNA: TGTGCCAGCAGCAAAAATATAAGGACAGATACGCAGTATTTT.

Only a few counts were recorded for this clonotype. The chain links TRBV4-1 to TRBJ2-6; the D call may be TRBD1 or TRBD2 (5 bases each). Trimming removed 6 bases at V and 3 bases at J, with 18 bases between. CDR1 MGHRA and CDR2 YSYEKL come from the germline V gene. The CDR3 totals 17 residues. CDR3 DNA: TGCGCCAGCAGGACGGCCACGCTGGGGGATGGGGCCAACGTCCTGACTTTC. Translation gives CASRTATLGDGANVLTF.

This clonotype has at least ten counts. The chain employs TRBV5-5 and TRBJ1-6, with D unresolved. V was trimmed by 5 bases and J by 4 bases, leaving 19 bases between them. The CDR3 is 17 amino acids. Germline CDR1 and CDR2: SGHKS and YYEKEE (reference sequence). The CDR3 DNA reads TGTGCCAGCAGACCAGTGGACCTCAAGATTTATAATTCACCCCTCCACTTT. Translated, it gives CASRPVDLKIYNSPLHF.

This clonotype has only a few counts. The chain is built from TRBV30 and TRBJ2-7, with D uncertain. The CDR3 covers 13 residues. Trimming shortened V by 2 bases and J by 2 bases, and 10 bases separated the two germline ends. Germline V gene data show CDR1 as GTSNPN and CDR2 as SVGIG (reference sequence). CDR3 sequence (DNA): TGTGCCTGGAGTTTGGAGAGAACCTACGAGCAGTACTTC. The encoded protein is CAWSLERTYEQYF.

This clonotype has only a few counts. This rearrangement joins TRBV18 to TRBJ2-7; 10 bases are shared with TRBD1. Per germline, CDR1 KGHSH and CDR2 LQKENI. The CDR3 loop spans 14 amino acids. With V trimmed by 0 bases and J by 10 bases, 6 bases remained unmatched. Here the CDR3 DNA reads TGTGCCAGCTCACCACCGGGACAGGGGTACAGTCAGTACTTC. It encodes CASSPPGQGYSQYF.

This clonotype was seen a few times. The chain is built from TRBV5-6 and TRBJ1-4, with TRBD1 matching over 12 bases. Germline values: CDR1 SGHDT, CDR2 YYEEEE. The CDR3 runs 16 residues. V lost 3 bases and J lost 3; bases outside the gene matches: 3. CDR3 nucleotide sequence: TGTGCCAGCAGCTGGGACAGGGGGCCTGCTAATGAAAAACTGTTTTTT. Translating it yields CASSWDRGPANEKLFF.

This rearrangement joins TRBV20-1 to TRBJ2-7, with a tentative D call TRBD2 (6 bases). CDR1 is DFQATT, CDR2 SNEGSKA, per germline (reference sequence). The CDR3 covers 15 residues. Trimming stripped 4 bases from V and 6 bases from J, with 22 bases between. As DNA, the CDR3 is TGCAGTGCTACTAGCGACTCGGGAGTCTCCGCCGAGCAGTACTTC. Protein: CSATSDSGVSAEQYF.

About this clonotype: A much larger clone is a single base away; this may be a read error. The chain is built from TRBV27 and TRBJ2-1; 12 positions agree with TRBD1. Per the germline V gene, CDR1 is MNHEY and CDR2 is SMNVEV (reference sequence). The J segment lost 11 bases and the V segment lost 5 bases, leaving 16 bases of the junction unmatched. The CDR3 has 17 amino acids. CDR3 DNA: TGTGCCAGCAGTGATTTGAAGGGACAGGGGGCCCCAATTAAGCAGTTCTTC. Translated: CASSDLKGQGAPIKQFF.

With regard to this clonotype: Just one base apart from a much larger clone, this may be a read error. The chain couples TRBV6-2 or TRBV6-3 to TRBJ2-1; TRBD1 agrees at 8 bases. The CDR3 has 15 residues. The junction had 6 bases not matched to a gene; V was cut back by 6 bases and J by 2 bases. The germline V gene encodes CDR1 MNHEY and CDR2 SVGEGT. For the CDR3, the DNA is TGTGCCAGCAGCCTGGGACAGGACCCCTACAATGAGCAGTTCTTC. Amino acid sequence: CASSLGQDPYNEQFF.

At least ten counts were recorded for this clonotype. V is TRBV9 and J is TRBJ2-7; a possible D gene is TRBD1 (6 bases). The CDR3 consists of 16 residues. V was shortened by 0 bases and J by 5 bases, with 18 bases between the two germline ends. CDR1 SGDLS and CDR2 YYNGEE come from the germline V gene. The CDR3 DNA sequence: TGTGCCAGCAGCGTAGGCAGCCGACAGGAACTTGACGAGCAGTACTTC. Residues: CASSVGSRQELDEQYF. Variable domain in full (rest from reference TRBV9 and TRBJ2-7): DSGVTQTPKHLITATGQRVTLRCSPRSGDLSVYWYQQSLDQGLQFLIQYYNGEERAKGNILERFSAQQFPDLHSELNLSSLELGDSALYFCASSVGSRQELDEQYFGPGTRLTVT.

The CDR3 sequence: CASSSSGIRHEQYF. The CDR3 DNA reads as TGTGCCAGCTCCTCTAGCGGGATCCGCCACGAGCAGTACTTC. This chain joins TRBV5-7 and TRBJ2-7; 9 bases are a match to TRBD2. TRBV5-7 falls under the ORF class, with uncertain function. The CDR3 consists of 14 residues. V lost 7 bases and J lost 5; bases outside the gene matches: 10.

The sample holds many counts of this clonotype. The junction departs from germline at one end; a sequencing error may be responsible. The chain joins TRBV7-7 to TRBJ2-2, with 8 bases fitting TRBD1. The CDR3 is 15 amino acids. The germline V gene encodes CDR1 SSHAT and CDR2 FNYEAQ (reference sequence). The CDR3 loop reads CASSRQGAYTGELFF. CDR3 DNA sequence: TGTGCTAGCAGTCGGCAGGGGGCTTACACCGGGGAGCTGTTTTTT.

This clonotype was seen repeatedly, ten times or more. The chain carries TRBV7-9 and TRBJ2-1; D might be TRBD2 (6 bases). The V and J ends lost 4 bases and 2 bases respectively, with 6 bases between them. The germline CDR1 and CDR2 sequences are SEHNR and FQNEAQ (reference sequence). There are 13 residues in the CDR3. CDR3 protein: CASSSGAYNEQFF. The DNA for the CDR3 is TGTGCCAGCAGCTCGGGAGCCTACAATGAGCAGTTCTTC.

The chain carries TRBV29-1 and TRBJ1-4, with 8 bases fitting TRBD1. Germline V gives CDR1 SQVTM, CDR2 ANQGSEA. There are 13 residues in the CDR3. This chain's CDR3 is CGFQGASNEKLFF. The CDR3, as DNA: TGCGGCTTTCAGGGGGCGTCTAATGAAAAACTGTTTTTT.

This clonotype has at least ten counts. This chain uses TRBV7-9 with TRBJ2-1; maybe TRBD1 (6 bases). The V end lost 5 bases, the J end lost 8 bases, and 10 bases lay between the germline ends. This CDR3 is built from 12 residues. The germline gives CDR1 SEHNR, CDR2 FQNEAQ (reference sequence). The CDR3 protein is CASSPEGDEQFF. CDR3 nucleotide sequence: TGTGCCAGCAGCCCCGAGGGGGATGAGCAGTTCTTC.

This clonotype was seen many times. The rearrangement uses TRBV6-1 and TRBJ1-1, with D unresolved. This CDR3 spans 13 amino acids. V shed 7 bases and J shed 0 bases, with 9 bases lying between them. Germline values: CDR1 MNHNS, CDR2 SASEGT. CDR3 nucleotides: TGTGCCAGCATTAGGAGGGTGAACACTGAAGCTTTCTTT. Residues: CASIRRVNTEAFF.